The rows below give T cell receptor beta chains drawn from one sample of a study of control samples from healthy donors and cancer patients. Some clones are missing from TCRdb's copy, which holds only in-frame ones; the method was immunoSEQ multiplex PCR. The sample lists 25,000 to 30,000 clones, nearly 90% occurring once. Material for sequencing was formalin-fixed, paraffin-embedded tissue. These receptors were obtained from a female donor with melanoma. Both conserved end residues are part of each CDR3. The D gene is left open where the match is weak. The size entry is marked missing in some rows and otherwise reads once, few, many or a size class.

V,D,J,size,DNA,CDR3
TRBV3-1/TRBV3-2,NA,TRBJ1-3,NA,TGTGCCAGCAGCCTAGACCAGACAGGAGCAGGAAACACCATATATTTT,CASSLDQTGAGNTIYF
TRBV2,NA,TRBJ1-1,few,TGTGCCAGCAGGGATCCGAACACTGAAGCTTTCTTT,CASRDPNTEAFF
TRBV5-1,NA,TRBJ2-3,NA,TGCGCCAGCACCCCGATAATAGTGGGTCGAGATACGCAGTATTTT,CASTPIIVGRDTQYF
TRBV5-1,NA,TRBJ1-1,NA,TGCGCCAGCCGGAGGGACAACCGGGGCACTGAAGCTTTCTTT,CASRRDNRGTEAFF
TRBV19,NA,TRBJ1-2,few,TGTGCCAGTAGTATATCCGGGACATATGATGGCTACACCTTC,CASSISGTYDGYTF
TRBV7-9,NA,TRBJ1-5,few,TGTGCCAGCAGCCCCCTGCTTCCCCGGGCCGACAATCAGCCCCAGCATTTT,CASSPLLPRADNQPQHF
TRBV7-2,NA,TRBJ2-1,NA,TGTGCCAGCAGCCGGGAGACAATCTACAATGAGCAGTTCTTC,CASSRETIYNEQFF
TRBV12-3/TRBV12-4,NA,TRBJ1-2,few,TGTGCCAGCAGCCCCGGGACGCCTGGCTACACCTTC,CASSPGTPGYTF
TRBV7-9,NA,TRBJ1-4,NA,TGTGCCAGCAGCTTCCTCGAGGGTGGTGAAAAACTGTTTTTT,CASSFLEGGEKLFF
TRBV7-2,NA,TRBJ1-6,NA,TGTGCCAGCAGCTTGGGAGAAAGGAGCTCCTCCTATAATTCACCCCTCCACTTT,CASSLGERSSSYNSPLHF